What follows are 25 T cell receptor beta chains derived from one specimen sequenced in a study of beta chain features in type 1 diabetes. Expressed TCRB transcripts got sequenced, as all isolated RNA was reverse transcribed. Method: immunoSEQ multiplex PCR; TCRdb's copy keeps in-frame clones and lacks some. The sample carries some 500,000 clones, roughly 10% recorded once. Sequencing was done on a sample of naive CD4+ T cells from blood. These receptors originate from a woman younger than 35 in good health.

In its sample, this clone was seen a few times. The chain links TRBV27 to TRBJ2-4, with 7 nucleotides matching TRBD1. This CDR3 has 16 amino acids. The trim removed 7 bases at V and 8 bases at J, leaving 17 bases unmatched. Germline V lookup: CDR1 MNHEY, CDR2 SMNVEV (reference sequence). The CDR3 DNA reads TGTGCCAGCAAAAAGGACAGGTTTCCCCTCGGGGACATTCAGTACTTC. It is translated as CASKKDRFPLGDIQYF.

This CDR3 is CASSSNSGDFRNEQFF. As DNA, the CDR3 is TGCGCCAGCAGCTCGAATAGCGGGGACTTTAGGAATGAGCAGTTCTTC. This chain links TRBV5-1 with TRBJ2-1; TRBD2 matches 8 bases. V trimming: 3 bases; J trimming: 7 bases; junction bases outside the gene matches: 12. Germline CDR1 reads SGHRS; CDR2 reads YFSETQ. This CDR3 is 16 amino acids long.

This clone was counted a few times. The chain employs TRBV7-9 and TRBJ1-1, with no clear D. Germline CDR1 and CDR2: SEHNR and FQNEAQ (reference sequence). Trimming took off 1 base at V and 1 base at J, with 13 bases between the two ends. This CDR3 is built from 16 residues. The CDR3 nucleotides read TGTGCCAGCAGCTTAGTTTTGTGGTCAAAGAACACTGAAGCTTTCTTT. Its protein is CASSLVLWSKNTEAFF.

This clone was picked up a small number of times. This chain connects TRBV7-8 to TRBJ2-3; no definite D call. This CDR3 comprises 12 residues. Germline loops: CDR1 SGHVS, CDR2 FQNEAQ. With 6 bases removed from V and 4 bases from J, the gap between germline ends came to 8 bases. The CDR3 reads CASSSAPDTQYF. The CDR3 coding sequence is TGTGCCAGCAGTTCAGCGCCAGATACGCAGTATTTT.

The CDR3 protein is CSVVLRGRVQTEAFF. CDR3 sequence (DNA): TGCAGCGTTGTTCTCCGGGGGCGAGTTCAGACTGAAGCTTTCTTT. V and J are TRBV29-1 and TRBJ1-1; D is perhaps TRBD1 (6 bases). The CDR3 runs 15 residues. V lost 4 bases and J lost 5, with 20 bases in between. CDR1 is SQVTM and CDR2 is ANQGSEA in the germline V gene.

The J gene is TRBJ2-1, the V gene TRBV18; tentative D call: TRBD2 (5 bases). Germline CDR1 reads KGHSH; CDR2 reads LQKENI. Trimming removed 5 bases at V and 2 bases at J, with 16 bases between. The CDR3 runs to 16 residues. CDR3: CASSTSPAVAYNEQFF. Here the CDR3 DNA reads TGTGCCAGCTCAACCTCCCCAGCGGTGGCCTACAATGAGCAGTTCTTC.

This clone has just a few counts. Sequence at one end of the junction differs from germline and may be a read error. The chain couples TRBV5-4 to TRBJ1-4; D gene uncertain. This CDR3 has 13 residues. The germline gives CDR1 SGHNT, CDR2 YYREEE (reference sequence). Here the CDR3 DNA reads TGTGCCAGCAGCTTGGAAGTAGAGGGTAGCTCTATTTTT. This gives the protein CASSLEVEGSSIF.

This clone was detected many times. The CDR3 region has the DNA TGTGCCTGGAGCTTGACTACCTCCTACGAGCAGTACTTC. Protein sequence: CAWSLTTSYEQYF. V is TRBV30 and J is TRBJ2-7; D may be TRBD2 (5 bases). The germline V gene has CDR1 GTSNPN and CDR2 SVGIG (reference sequence). The V gene lost 3 bases and the J gene lost 0 bases, with 9 bases spanning the gap. There are 13 residues in the CDR3.

This clone was detected only a few times. V is TRBV6-5 and J is TRBJ1-1; the match to TRBD1 covers 8 bases. The junction had 5 bases not matched to a gene; V was cut back by 6 bases and J by 2 bases. The CDR3 contains 14 residues. The germline gives CDR1 MNHEY, CDR2 SVGAGI. DNA of the CDR3: TGTGCCAGCAGCCGAGGACAGGGTAACACTGAAGCTTTCTTT. Translation: CASSRGQGNTEAFF.

In this sample, this clone turned up a few times. The gene calls are TRBV11-2 and TRBJ2-2; 9 bases are a match to TRBD2. The length of the CDR3 is 19 residues. Germline trimming cut 4 bases from V and 5 bases from J; bases unmatched to any gene: 17. Germline CDR1 SGHAT, CDR2 FQNNGV. CDR3 in amino acids: CASSSPYLGSGRRTGELFF. The CDR3 DNA sequence: TGTGCCAGCAGCTCTCCGTATTTAGGTAGCGGGAGACGTACCGGGGAGCTGTTTTTT.

CDR3 sequence: CASSQITGPTEPGNTIYF. CDR3 nucleotide sequence: TGTGCCAGCAGTCAAATTACCGGGCCCACGGAACCCGGAAACACCATATATTTT. The V and J genes are TRBV7-9 and TRBJ1-3; D call uncertain. Trimming took off 6 bases at V and 4 bases at J, with 25 bases between the two ends. Germline-derived CDR1 and CDR2 are SEHNR and FQNEAQ (reference sequence). This CDR3 has 18 residues.

This clone was seen only a few times. The CDR3 sequence: CASSDNQPQHF. The CDR3 nucleotides read TGTGCCAGCAGCGACAATCAGCCCCAGCATTTT. The genes are TRBV28 and TRBJ1-5; no definite D call. This CDR3 contains 11 residues. The germline V and J ends were trimmed by 6 bases and 3 bases, with 3 bases remaining between them. CDR1 MDHEN and CDR2 SYDVKM come from the germline V gene.

This clone was counted only a few times. The rearrangement links TRBV15 to TRBJ2-5; tentative D call: TRBD2 (5 bases). V was cut by 1 base and J by 4 bases, with 13 bases left in between. The CDR3 length is 15 residues. Per the germline V gene, CDR1 is LNHNV and CDR2 is YYDKDF (reference sequence). DNA of the CDR3: TGTGCCACCAGCAGAGGTCCGGGAAAGGGAGAGACCCAGTACTTC. The encoded protein is CATSRGPGKGETQYF.

The sample holds a few counts of this clone. The V and J genes are TRBV10-3 and TRBJ2-3; D is undetermined. In germline, CDR1 is ENHRY, CDR2 SYGVKD. The CDR3 totals 15 residues. Trimming took off 2 bases at V and 2 bases at J, with 11 bases between the two ends. The CDR3 coding sequence is TGTGCCATCAGTGAGGGAGAGGCGTACACAGATACGCAGTATTTT. Protein product: CAISEGEAYTDTQYF.

The chain uses TRBV4-1 and TRBJ1-2, with D hard to call. V lost 1 base and J lost 2, with 11 bases in between. In germline, CDR1 is MGHRA, CDR2 YSYEKL. The CDR3 has 15 residues. The DNA of the CDR3 is TGCGCCAGCAGCCAAGTTCGGGAACCGAACTATGGCTACACCTTC. Translated: CASSQVREPNYGYTF.

The chain links TRBV29-1 to TRBJ2-2; D unclear. The CDR3 length is 12 residues. V lost 5 bases and J lost 6, with 10 bases in between. From germline, CDR1 is SQVTM and CDR2 ANQGSEA. The CDR3 spells CSVLDQPGELFF. The CDR3 DNA sequence: TGCAGCGTTCTGGACCAACCCGGGGAGCTGTTTTTT.

Only a few counts were recorded for this clone. The chain has TRBV7-9 and TRBJ2-5; 8 bases are shared with TRBD1. This CDR3 spans 14 amino acids. Trimming took 5 bases from V and 3 from J; bases not matched to a gene: 5. Germline V gives CDR1 SEHNR, CDR2 FQNEAQ (reference sequence). The CDR3 DNA is TGTGCCAGCAGCCCCCCGGACAGGGAAGAGACCCAGTACTTC. Translating it yields CASSPPDREETQYF.

This clone was counted a few times. This rearrangement joins TRBV6-5 to TRBJ1-2; D is uncertain. Per the germline V gene, CDR1 is MNHEY and CDR2 is SVGAGI. Trimming removed 0 bases from V and 4 bases from J, with 12 bases in between. The CDR3 totals 15 residues. CDR3 in amino acids: CASSYSGGKIYGYTF. The CDR3 DNA follows: TGTGCCAGCAGTTACTCGGGAGGGAAAATCTATGGCTACACCTTC.

Only a few counts were recorded for this clone. The chain is built from TRBV7-2 and TRBJ1-5; D possibly corresponds to TRBD1 (6 bases). Germline CDR1 SGHTA, CDR2 FQGNSA. This CDR3 is 18 amino acids long. V was shortened by 5 bases and J by 10 bases, with 30 bases between the two germline ends. The CDR3 DNA reads as TGTGCCAGCAGCCGCGCTGGGAACAGGGACATGAAGGTCAGTCCCCAGCATTTT. This codes for CASSRAGNRDMKVSPQHF.

This clone was recorded once. The chain couples TRBV9 to TRBJ2-2, with D possibly matching TRBD1 (5 bases). CDR3 length: 15 amino acids. Germline V gene sequence: CDR1 SGDLS, CDR2 YYNGEE. V was cut by 5 bases and J by 3 bases, with 14 bases left in between. CDR3 loop: CASRGSSGHTGELFF. CDR3 DNA: TGTGCCAGCAGAGGTTCGTCAGGGCACACCGGGGAGCTGTTTTTT.

In this sample, this clone turned up a few times. The chain's CDR3 is CASTYGRIRAGNTEAFF. The CDR3 DNA reads TGTGCCAGCACCTATGGGCGGATTCGCGCGGGGAACACTGAAGCTTTCTTT. The rearrangement links TRBV21-1 to TRBJ1-1. TRBV21-1 is a known pseudogene. The CDR3 runs to 17 residues.

This chain links TRBV4-2 with TRBJ2-7; 11 bases fit TRBD2. The germline CDR1 and CDR2 sequences are LGHNA and YNFKEQ. This CDR3 contains 17 residues. Losses at the gene ends were 6 bases for V and 1 base for J; bases not matched to a gene: 11. The CDR3 nucleotides read TGTGCCAGCAGTCGGCGACTAGCGGGGAAAGATTCCTACGAGCAGTACTTC. Its protein product is CASSRRLAGKDSYEQYF.

The genes are TRBV14 and TRBJ1-1; D is unclear. The V and J ends lost 0 bases and 7 bases respectively, with 12 bases between them. Germline V gene lookup returns CDR1 SGHDN and CDR2 FVKESK. This CDR3 region has 14 residues. CDR3 sequence reads: CASSQDLRSNEAFF. DNA for the CDR3: TGTGCCAGCAGCCAAGACCTTAGGTCAAATGAAGCTTTCTTT.

The genes are TRBV13 and TRBJ1-2; perhaps TRBD1 as D (6 bases). Germline CDR1 reads PRHDT; CDR2 reads FYEKMQ (reference sequence). The CDR3 covers 13 residues. V was trimmed by 2 bases and J by 6 bases, leaving 10 bases between them. The CDR3 reads CASSLNRVDGYTF. In DNA form, the CDR3 reads TGTGCCAGCAGCTTAAACAGGGTAGATGGCTACACCTTC.

V and J are TRBV28 and TRBJ2-7; D is unresolved. The germline V gene encodes CDR1 MDHEN and CDR2 SYDVKM. V shed 7 bases and J shed 0 bases, with 19 bases lying between them. The CDR3 has 16 amino acids. In DNA, the CDR3 is TGTGCCAGCAACAAGGGAACCCCTTTTTCCTCCTACGAGCAGTACGTC. Its translation: CASNKGTPFSSYEQYV.